This T cell receptor beta chain emerged from a study of blood T cell repertoires in COVID-19. Study at large: The samples span acute and convalescent COVID-19 from the United States, Italy and Spain. T cells, B-cell-depleted T cells, or PBMCs provided the cDNA or gDNA that served as material.

The CDR3 sequence is 15 residues long. Germline values: CDR1 SGHRS, CDR2 YFSETQ. V dropped 0 bases and J dropped 6; count of bases not matched to a gene: 6. As processed by the authors: Estimated nucleated cell counts came from reference gene primer amplification. Produced via immunoSEQ multiplex PCR; TCRdb's table is partial and in-frame only. V and J calls and clone size come straight from that table; D and trimming were deduced from the DNA. The sample shows 45,000 to 50,000 clones, approximately 81% of them seen only once. The receptor's source is an older woman with acute or convalescent COVID-19. Sequencing used peripheral blood. This chain uses TRBV5-1 with TRBJ2-7, with 10 bases matching TRBD2. CDR3 in amino acids: CASSLVMSGGGEQYF. DNA of the CDR3: TGCGCCAGCAGCTTGGTAATGAGCGGGGGGGGCGAGCAGTACTTC.